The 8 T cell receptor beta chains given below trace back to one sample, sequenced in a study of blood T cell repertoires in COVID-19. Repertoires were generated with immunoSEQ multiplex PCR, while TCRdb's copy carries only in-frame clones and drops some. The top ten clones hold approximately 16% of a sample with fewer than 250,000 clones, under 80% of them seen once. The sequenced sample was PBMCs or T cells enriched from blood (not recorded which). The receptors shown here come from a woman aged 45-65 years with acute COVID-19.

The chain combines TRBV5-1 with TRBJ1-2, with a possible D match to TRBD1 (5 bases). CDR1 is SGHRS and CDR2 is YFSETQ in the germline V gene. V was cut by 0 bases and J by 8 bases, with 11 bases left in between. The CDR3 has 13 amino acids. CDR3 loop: CASSLVAGNGYTF. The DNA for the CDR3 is TGCGCCAGCAGCTTGGTAGCAGGGAACGGCTACACCTTC.

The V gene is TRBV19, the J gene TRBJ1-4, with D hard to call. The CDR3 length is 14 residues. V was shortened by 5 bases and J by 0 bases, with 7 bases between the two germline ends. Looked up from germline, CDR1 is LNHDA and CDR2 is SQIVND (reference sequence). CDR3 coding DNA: TGTGCCAGTAGTCGGGGTACAACTAATGAAAAACTGTTTTTT. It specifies CASSRGTTNEKLFF.

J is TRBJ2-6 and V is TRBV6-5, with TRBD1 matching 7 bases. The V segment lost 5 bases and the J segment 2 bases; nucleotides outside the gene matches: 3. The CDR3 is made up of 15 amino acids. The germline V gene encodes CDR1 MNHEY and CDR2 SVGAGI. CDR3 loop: CASSRDSTGANVLTF. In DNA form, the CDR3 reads TGTGCCAGCAGTAGGGACAGTACTGGGGCCAACGTCCTGACTTTC.

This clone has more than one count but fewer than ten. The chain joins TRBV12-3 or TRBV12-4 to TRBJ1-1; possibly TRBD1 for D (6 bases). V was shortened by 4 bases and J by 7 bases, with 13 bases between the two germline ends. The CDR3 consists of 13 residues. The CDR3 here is CASSSGATIEAFF. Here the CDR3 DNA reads TGTGCCAGCAGTTCAGGGGCGACCATTGAAGCTTTCTTT.

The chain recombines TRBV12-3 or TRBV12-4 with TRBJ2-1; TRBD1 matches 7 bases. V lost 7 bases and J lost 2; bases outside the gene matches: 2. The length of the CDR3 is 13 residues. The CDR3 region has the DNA TGTGCCAGCAACAGGGGACCCTACAATGAGCAGTTCTTC. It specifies CASNRGPYNEQFF.

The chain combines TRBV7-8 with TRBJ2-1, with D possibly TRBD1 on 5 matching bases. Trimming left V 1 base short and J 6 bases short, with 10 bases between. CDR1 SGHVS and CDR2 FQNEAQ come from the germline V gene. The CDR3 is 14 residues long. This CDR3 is CASSLERTLNEQFF. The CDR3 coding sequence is TGTGCCAGCAGCTTAGAACGGACACTCAATGAGCAGTTCTTC.

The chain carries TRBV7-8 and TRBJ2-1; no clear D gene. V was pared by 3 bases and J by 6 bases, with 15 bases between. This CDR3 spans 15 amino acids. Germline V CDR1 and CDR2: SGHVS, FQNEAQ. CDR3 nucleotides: TGTGCCAGCAGCTTCGTCCTCATGAGAAGCAATGAGCAGTTCTTC. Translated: CASSFVLMRSNEQFF. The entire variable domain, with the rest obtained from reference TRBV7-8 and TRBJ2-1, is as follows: GAGVSQSPRYKVAKRGQDVALRCDPISGHVSLFWYQQALGQGPEFLTYFQNEAQLDKSGLPSDRFFAERPEGSVSTLKIQRTQQEDSAVYLCASSFVLMRSNEQFFGPGTRLTVL.

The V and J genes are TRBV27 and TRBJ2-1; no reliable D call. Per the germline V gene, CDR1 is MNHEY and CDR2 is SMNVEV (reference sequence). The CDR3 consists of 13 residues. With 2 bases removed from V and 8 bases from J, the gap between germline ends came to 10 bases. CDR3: CASSLKQYHEQFF. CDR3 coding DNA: TGTGCCAGCAGTTTAAAACAGTACCATGAGCAGTTCTTC.